What follows is one T cell receptor beta chain and its context. This sample is drawn from a study of control samples from healthy donors and cancer patients. TCRdb keeps only in-frame clones here, not all; method: immunoSEQ multiplex PCR. Of about 170,000 clones in the sample, about 91% were seen once. This CDR3 spans 14 amino acids. V lost 3 bases, J lost 0 bases, and 8 bases lay in between. Germline lookup yields CDR1 SEHNR and CDR2 FQNEAQ (reference sequence). This sequence joins TRBV7-9 and TRBJ1-2; no clear D gene. This sequence originates from a middle-aged woman in good health. Material: blood. The CDR3 region has the DNA TGTGCCAGCAGCTTCGCGAGACCTAACTATGGCTACACCTTC. Its translation is CASSFARPNYGYTF. Filled out from reference TRBV7-9 and TRBJ1-2, the complete variable domain reads DTGVSQNPRHKITKRGQNVTFRCDPISEHNRLYWYRQTLGQGPEFLTYFQNEAQLEKSRLLSDRFSAERPKGSFSTLEIQRTEQGDSAMYLCASSFARPNYGYTFGSGTRLTVV.